Below, 20 T cell receptor beta chains from the same sample are listed, as sequenced in a study of T cell repertoires in cytomegalovirus infection. These receptors have no identified antigens. TCRdb recomputed calls from the reads with MiXCR, one row per CDR3 protein. In the table there are under 850,000 distinct CDR3 sequences, 30% to 40% of which are singletons. The sequences come from cultured PBMCs, collected from culture after CMV antigen stimulation. These receptors were taken from a human donor in good health (CMV status not recorded). Some clones in this sample may be carry-over from other donors' samples.

This clonotype was detected only a few times. Its ends do not fully match the called genes, so a read error is possible. The V call is TRBV7-6, the J call TRBJ2-1, with no clear D. The length of the CDR3 is 14 residues. Germline CDR1 SGHVS, CDR2 FNYEAQ. Here the CDR3 reads CASSFIGANNKQFF. As DNA, the CDR3 is TGTGCCAGCAGCTTTATAGGAGCCAACAATAAGCAGTTCTTC.

This clonotype was counted between two and nine times. The chain has TRBV24-1 and TRBJ2-2; D uncertain. CDR3 length: 13 residues. The V end lost 4 bases, the J end lost 6 bases, and 8 bases lay between the germline ends. CDR1 and CDR2 (germline): KGHDR, SFDVKD. The CDR3 here is CATSDIFPGELFF. The CDR3 region has the DNA TGTGCCACCAGTGACATCTTCCCCGGGGAGCTGTTTTTT.

This clonotype turned up a few times. The J gene is TRBJ2-5, the V gene TRBV7-2; 9 nucleotides match TRBD2. Trimming cost V 4 bases and J 11 bases; bases outside gene matches: 5. Germline assignment: CDR1 SGHTA and CDR2 FQGNSA. CDR3 size: 12 residues. CDR3 sequence (DNA): TGTGCCAGCAGCTCCGGGACTAGCTATCAGTACTTC. Translated, it gives CASSSGTSYQYF.

This clonotype has a count of ten or more. The V call is TRBV7-2, the J call TRBJ1-5; D is perhaps TRBD1 (6 bases). The germline CDR1 and CDR2 sequences are SGHTA and FQGNSA. This CDR3 contains 15 residues. Trimming took off 1 base at V and 1 base at J, with 8 bases between the two ends. The CDR3 DNA sequence: TGTGCCAGCAGCTTAGTAGGGGGGAGCAATCAGCCCCAGCATTTT. This sequence encodes CASSLVGGSNQPQHF.

This chain joins TRBV7-6 and TRBJ2-3; D gene ambiguous. This CDR3 has 15 amino acids. Germline loops: CDR1 SGHVS, CDR2 FNYEAQ. The ends were cut back, 1 base at V and 2 bases at J, with 10 bases in the middle. DNA of the CDR3: TGTGCCAGCAGCTTAGGGCCGGTTCTCACAGATACGCAGTATTTT. Translation: CASSLGPVLTDTQYF.

The chain couples TRBV11-2 to TRBJ2-7; D is undetermined. The CDR3 is 15 amino acids. Germline lookup yields CDR1 SGHAT and CDR2 FQNNGV. Deletions cut 5 bases from V and 0 bases from J, with 14 bases between. CDR3 nucleotides: TGTGCCAGCAGCGTCGGTCTCACAACCTCCTACGAGCAGTACTTC. Its translation: CASSVGLTTSYEQYF.

The genes are TRBV19 and TRBJ1-5, with no clear D. CDR1 LNHDA and CDR2 SQIVND come from the germline V gene (reference sequence). The V gene lost 5 bases and the J gene lost 5 bases, with 7 bases spanning the gap. The CDR3 contains 12 residues. CDR3 protein: CASSEDYQPQHF. In DNA, the CDR3 is TGTGCCAGTAGTGAGGATTATCAGCCCCAGCATTTT.

This chain uses TRBV7-9 with TRBJ2-1; D possibly corresponds to TRBD1 (6 bases). Deletions cut 0 bases from V and 3 bases from J, with 9 bases between. Germline-derived CDR1 and CDR2 are SEHNR and FQNEAQ (reference sequence). The CDR3 is 15 residues long. CDR3 coding DNA: TGTGCCAGCAGCTTAGCGCAGGGGTTCTACAATGAGCAGTTCTTC. It specifies CASSLAQGFYNEQFF. Combining the CDR3 with reference TRBV7-9 and TRBJ2-1 gives the whole variable domain DTGVSQNPRHKITKRGQNVTFRCDPISEHNRLYWYRQTLGQGPEFLTYFQNEAQLEKSRLLSDRFSAERPKGSFSTLEIQRTEQGDSAMYLCASSLAQGFYNEQFFGPGTRLTVL.

This clonotype was counted only a few times. The chain carries TRBV6-1 and TRBJ2-1; the D gene is possibly TRBD1 (5 bases). This CDR3 contains 16 residues. From germline, CDR1 is MNHNS and CDR2 SASEGT. Trimming removed 8 bases from V and 6 bases from J, with 23 bases in between. CDR3 in DNA: TGTGCCAGCCCGAAAGACGGCAGGGTTGACTCCAATGAGCAGTTCTTC. It specifies CASPKDGRVDSNEQFF.

A few counts support this clonotype. The rearrangement uses TRBV6-1 and TRBJ2-2, with TRBD2 matching 8 bases. The CDR3 runs to 16 residues. Germline V lookup: CDR1 MNHNS, CDR2 SASEGT. After removal of 4 bases from V and 4 bases from J, the junction contained 8 bases not matched to a gene. The CDR3 DNA reads TGTGCCAGCAGTGCTACAAGGAGCGGGAGCACCGGGGAGCTGTTTTTT. It yields the protein CASSATRSGSTGELFF.

CDR3 region: CASSIETGHEQYF. The CDR3 region has the DNA TGTGCCAGTAGTATAGAAACAGGCCACGAGCAGTACTTC. This chain connects TRBV19 to TRBJ2-7; TRBD1 is a possible D gene (5 bases). CDR1 is LNHDA, CDR2 SQIVND, per germline (reference sequence). Trimming removed 0 bases from V and 5 bases from J, with 8 bases in between. This CDR3 has 13 residues.

This clonotype was seen at least ten times. The chain employs TRBV7-2 and TRBJ1-3; unclear D gene. Germline loops: CDR1 SGHTA, CDR2 FQGNSA. This CDR3 contains 14 residues. Trimming took off 4 bases at V and 0 bases at J, with 7 bases between the two ends. The CDR3 sequence is CASSSGSSGNTIYF. The CDR3, as DNA: TGTGCCAGCAGCTCAGGATCCTCTGGAAACACCATATATTTT. Full variable domain (outside the CDR3, taken from reference TRBV7-2 and TRBJ1-3): GAGVSQSPSNKVTEKGKDVELRCDPISGHTALYWYRQSLGQGLEFLIYFQGNSAPDKSGLPSDRFSAERTGGSVSTLTIQRTQQEDSAVYLCASSSGSSGNTIYFGEGSWLTVV.

The chain joins TRBV4-1 to TRBJ2-7; D is uncertain. The CDR3 sequence is 15 residues long. Germline values: CDR1 MGHRA, CDR2 YSYEKL. Trimming stripped 1 base from V and 0 bases from J, with 10 bases between. Here the CDR3 DNA reads TGCGCCAGCAGCCAAGCGGACGTCGGCTCCTACGAGCAGTACTTC. This gives the protein CASSQADVGSYEQYF.

This sequence joins TRBV7-9 and TRBJ1-1; 8 nucleotides agree with TRBD1. CDR3 length equals 15 residues. Germline lookup yields CDR1 SEHNR and CDR2 FQNEAQ (reference sequence). The V gene end was trimmed by 5 bases and the J gene end by 4 bases; junction bases not matched to a gene: 9. The CDR3: CASSITGGWSTEAFF. The CDR3 DNA sequence: TGTGCCAGCAGCATAACAGGGGGGTGGAGCACTGAAGCTTTCTTT. The full variable domain, its missing parts supplied by reference TRBV7-9 and TRBJ1-1, is DTGVSQNPRHKITKRGQNVTFRCDPISEHNRLYWYRQTLGQGPEFLTYFQNEAQLEKSRLLSDRFSAERPKGSFSTLEIQRTEQGDSAMYLCASSITGGWSTEAFFGQGTRLTVV.

The V call is TRBV6-5, the J call TRBJ1-6; D is uncertain. CDR3 length equals 13 residues. The V gene lost 10 bases and the J gene lost 2 bases, with 9 bases spanning the gap. Germline CDR1 and CDR2: MNHEY and SVGAGI. CDR3 nucleotides: TGTGCCACCGCGGGGACCTATAATTCACCCCTCCACTTT. Protein: CATAGTYNSPLHF.

This clonotype was seen only a few times. The chain is built from TRBV3-1 and TRBJ2-5; TRBD2 agrees at 13 bases. Looked up from germline, CDR1 is LGHDT and CDR2 is YNNKEL (reference sequence). J gave up 2 bases and V 1 base, and 1 base lay outside the gene matches. The CDR3 is 16 amino acids. The CDR3 region is CASSQAGLAGQETQYF. The CDR3 DNA reads as TGTGCCAGCAGCCAAGCGGGACTAGCGGGACAAGAGACCCAGTACTTC.

This clonotype was found a few times. The chain combines TRBV20-1 with TRBJ1-1; possible D gene TRBD1, 6 bases. The V end was cut by 1 base, the J end by 1 base, with 10 bases between. This CDR3 contains 14 residues. Germline V CDR1 and CDR2: DFQATT, SNEGSKA (reference sequence). This CDR3 is CSARALDRNTEAFF. In nucleotides, the CDR3 is TGCAGTGCTAGAGCATTGGACAGGAACACTGAAGCTTTCTTT.

The rearrangement uses TRBV19 and TRBJ2-1, with 9 bases aligning to TRBD2. CDR1 is LNHDA, CDR2 SQIVND, per germline (reference sequence). Trimming cost V 2 bases and J 5 bases; bases outside gene matches: 4. The CDR3 covers 15 residues. Here the CDR3 reads CASSIPSGTHNEQFF. In DNA, the CDR3 is TGTGCCAGTAGTATACCTAGCGGGACCCACAATGAGCAGTTCTTC.

The chain has TRBV20-1 and TRBJ1-6, with D maybe TRBD1 (6 bases). Trimming took off 7 bases at V and 10 bases at J, with 23 bases between the two ends. The germline V gene has CDR1 DFQATT and CDR2 SNEGSKA (reference sequence). CDR3 length: 15 residues. The CDR3 region has the DNA TGCAGTGGCAGAGCGGTCAGGCAAGGGGGGTCACCCCTCCACTTT. Translation gives CSGRAVRQGGSPLHF.

The chain employs TRBV11-2 and TRBJ1-2; D might be TRBD1 (5 bases). V lost 4 bases, J lost 6 bases, and 18 bases lay in between. Germline CDR1 is SGHAT and CDR2 is FQNNGV. The CDR3 covers 15 residues. CDR3 in amino acids: CASSSLYRWGDGYTF. The CDR3 DNA is TGTGCCAGCAGCTCGCTCTACAGGTGGGGTGATGGCTACACCTTC.